Included here is one TCR beta chain sequence, with context. As yet, its antigen is unknown. Germline V gene data show CDR1 as MNHNY and CDR2 as SVGAGI (reference sequence). The CDR3 sequence is 13 residues long. The V gene lost 5 bases and the J gene lost 9 bases, with 14 bases spanning the gap. The sample belongs to a study of a mutant IDH1 vaccine in newly diagnosed glioma. Study-level background: Weeks 1, 3, 5, 7, 11, 15, 19 and 23 were when patients received their eight vaccinations. Treated patients comprised around 60% males and around 38% females, mean age roughly 40 years.

This sample's time point: week 11, during vaccination. Doses of 300 ug of mutant IDH1 20-mer peptide were given with topical imiquimod. Here immunoSEQ multiplex PCR was the method, and the copy in TCRdb shows in-frame clones only, minus some. The data hold tens of thousands of clones, with 65% to 85% observed a single time. Material: PBMCs, obtained from a glioma patient whose treatment included an IDH1 peptide vaccine. The origin of this receptor is a woman between 18 and 30 years old with glioma. The chain employs TRBV6-6 and TRBJ2-1; D might be TRBD1 (6 bases). The CDR3 sequence is CASSRRQAPEQFF. The CDR3 coding sequence is TGTGCCAGCAGTCGTCGACAGGCTCCTGAGCAGTTCTTC.